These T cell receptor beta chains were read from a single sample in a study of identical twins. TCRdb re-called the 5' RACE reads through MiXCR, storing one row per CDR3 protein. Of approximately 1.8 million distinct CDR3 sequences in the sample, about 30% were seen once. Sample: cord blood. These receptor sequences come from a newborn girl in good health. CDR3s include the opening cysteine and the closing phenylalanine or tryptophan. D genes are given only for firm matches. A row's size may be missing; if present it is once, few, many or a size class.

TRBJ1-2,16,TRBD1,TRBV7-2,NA,CASSLLRTGRNYGYTF,TGTGCCAGCAGCTTACTCCGGACAGGAAGGAACTATGGCTACACCTTC
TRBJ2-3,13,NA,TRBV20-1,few,CSARALKADTQYF,TGCAGTGCTAGGGCCCTCAAAGCAGATACGCAGTATTTT
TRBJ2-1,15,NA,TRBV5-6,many,CASSLALAAYNEQFF,TGTGCCAGCAGCTTGGCACTAGCCGCTTACAATGAGCAGTTCTTC
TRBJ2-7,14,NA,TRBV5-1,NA,CASSWRTNYNEQYF,TGCGCCAGCAGCTGGAGGACAAACTACAATGAGCAGTACTTC
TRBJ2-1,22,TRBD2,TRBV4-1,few,CASSQDGPRLAGGPSSYNEQFF,TGCGCCAGCAGCCAAGATGGCCCCCGACTAGCGGGAGGCCCCAGCTCCTACAATGAGCAGTTCTTC
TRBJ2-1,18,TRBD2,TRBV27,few,CASSPRTSGREEYREQFF,TGTGCCAGCAGTCCACGGACTAGCGGGAGGGAGGAGTATCGTGAGCAGTTCTTC
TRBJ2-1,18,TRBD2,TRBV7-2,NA,CASSHRGLAGVGSNEQFF,TGTGCCAGCAGCCACCGGGGGCTAGCGGGAGTCGGGTCCAATGAGCAGTTCTTC
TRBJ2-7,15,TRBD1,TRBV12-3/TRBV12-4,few,CASNLRAGQGEEQYF,TGTGCCAGCAACCTACGAGCGGGACAGGGAGAAGAGCAGTACTTC
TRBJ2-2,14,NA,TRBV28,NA,CASSLSGGAGELFF,TGTGCCAGCAGTTTATCCGGGGGCGCCGGGGAGCTGTTTTTT
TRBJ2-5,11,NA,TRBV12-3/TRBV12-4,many,CASIHQETQYF,TGTGCCAGCATCCACCAAGAGACCCAGTACTTC
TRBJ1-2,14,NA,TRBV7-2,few,CASSLADNNYGYTF,TGTGCCAGCAGCTTAGCAGACAATAACTATGGCTACACCTTC
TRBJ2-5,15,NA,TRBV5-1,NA,CASSPASPMRETQYF,TGCGCCAGCAGCCCTGCTAGCCCCATGAGAGAGACCCAGTACTTC
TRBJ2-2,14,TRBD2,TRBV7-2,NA,CASSLGLVDGELFF,TGTGCCAGCAGCCTGGGACTAGTCGACGGGGAGCTGTTTTTT
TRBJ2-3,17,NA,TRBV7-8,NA,CASSLAYKGQRGDTQYF,TGTGCCAGCAGCTTAGCGTACAAAGGACAGAGAGGGGATACGCAGTATTTT
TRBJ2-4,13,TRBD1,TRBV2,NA,CASSVVGTGFRYF,TGTGCCAGCAGTGTCGTGGGGACAGGGTTTAGGTACTTC
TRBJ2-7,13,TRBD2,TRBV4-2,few,CASSQEGASGQYF,TGTGCCAGCAGCCAAGAAGGGGCTAGCGGGCAGTACTTC
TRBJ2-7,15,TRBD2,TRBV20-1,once,CSALDPTSGSGEQYF,TGCAGTGCTTTGGATCCGACTAGCGGGAGTGGCGAGCAGTACTTC
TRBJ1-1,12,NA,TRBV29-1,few,CSVGRTHTEAFF,TGCAGCGTTGGACGCACTCACACTGAAGCTTTCTTT
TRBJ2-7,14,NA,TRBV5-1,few,CASSSMKSSYEQYF,TGCGCCAGCAGCTCTATGAAAAGCTCCTACGAGCAGTACTTC
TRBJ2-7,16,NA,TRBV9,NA,CASSVQGYGTYNEQYF,TGTGCCAGCAGCGTACAGGGCTACGGAACCTACAATGAGCAGTACTTC
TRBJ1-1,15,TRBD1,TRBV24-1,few,CATSDPGTGGTEAFF,TGTGCCACCAGTGATCCTGGGACAGGGGGGACTGAAGCTTTCTTT
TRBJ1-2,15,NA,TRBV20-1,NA,CSAPRAAQGHYGYTF,TGCAGTGCTCCGCGGGCGGCACAGGGACACTATGGCTACACCTTC
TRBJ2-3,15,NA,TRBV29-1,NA,CSVVEREMWTDTQYF,TGCAGCGTTGTCGAGAGGGAAATGTGGACAGATACGCAGTATTTT
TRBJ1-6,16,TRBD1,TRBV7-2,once,CASSLERQGLNSPLHF,TGTGCCAGCAGCTTAGAGCGACAGGGCCTCAATTCACCCCTCCACTTT
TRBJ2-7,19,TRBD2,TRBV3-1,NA,CAGSQDSMASGSGRYEQYF,TGTGCCGGCAGCCAAGATTCAATGGCTAGCGGGAGCGGTCGTTACGAGCAGTACTTC
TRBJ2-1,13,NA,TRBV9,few,CASSAHDGASQFF,TGTGCCAGCAGCGCCCACGACGGGGCTTCGCAGTTCTTC
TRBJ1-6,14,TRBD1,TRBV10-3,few,CAISAGTEGSPLHF,TGTGCCATCAGTGCTGGGACAGAAGGCTCACCCCTCCACTTT
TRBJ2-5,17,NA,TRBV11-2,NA,CASSLGRDSLGEETQYF,TGTGCCAGCAGCTTAGGGCGGGACAGTCTTGGGGAAGAGACCCAGTACTTC
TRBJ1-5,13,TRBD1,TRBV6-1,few,CATSGQINQPQHF,TGTGCAACGTCGGGACAGATTAATCAGCCCCAGCATTTT
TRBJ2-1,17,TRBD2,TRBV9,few,CASSSRGLAGGYNEQFF,TGTGCCAGCAGCTCCCGAGGGCTAGCGGGGGGCTACAATGAGCAGTTCTTC
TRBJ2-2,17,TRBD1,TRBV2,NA,CASSLRQGLENTGELFF,TGTGCCAGCAGTCTGAGACAGGGGCTAGAGAACACCGGGGAGCTGTTTTTT
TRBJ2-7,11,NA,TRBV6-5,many,CASSYVDEQYF,TGTGCCAGCAGTTACGTCGACGAGCAGTACTTC
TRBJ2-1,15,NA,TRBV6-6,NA,CASSKQGNAYNEQFF,TGTGCCAGCAGTAAGCAGGGTAATGCCTACAATGAGCAGTTCTTC
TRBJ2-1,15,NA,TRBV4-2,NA,CASSQDAQSSYEQFF,TGTGCCAGCAGCCAAGATGCACAAAGCTCCTACGAGCAGTTCTTC
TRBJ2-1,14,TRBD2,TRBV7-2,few,CASSLGLAEPLWFF,TGTGCCAGCAGCTTAGGTCTAGCGGAGCCCCTGTGGTTCTTC
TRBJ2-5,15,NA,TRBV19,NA,CASSIRGLTQETQYF,TGTGCCAGTAGTATACGTGGACTAACCCAAGAGACCCAGTACTTC
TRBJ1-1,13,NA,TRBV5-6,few,CASSFAGRTEAFF,TGTGCCAGCAGCTTTGCAGGGAGGACTGAAGCTTTCTTT
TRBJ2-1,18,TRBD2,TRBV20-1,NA,CSARTGLAGRGSYNEQFF,TGCAGTGCTAGAACGGGACTAGCGGGGAGGGGCTCCTACAATGAGCAGTTCTTC
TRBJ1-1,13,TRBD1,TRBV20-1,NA,CSSGTGVNTEAFF,TGCAGCTCGGGGACAGGGGTGAACACTGAAGCTTTCTTT
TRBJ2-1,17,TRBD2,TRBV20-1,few,CSAREREGRRSYNEQFF,TGCAGTGCTAGAGAACGGGAGGGCCGTCGCTCCTACAATGAGCAGTTCTTC
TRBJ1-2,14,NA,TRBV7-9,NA,CASSLLTAAYGYTF,TGTGCCAGCAGCTTACTTACAGCTGCCTATGGCTACACCTTC
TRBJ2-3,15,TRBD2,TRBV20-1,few,CSASRTSGNTDTQYF,TGCAGTGCTTCCAGGACTAGCGGAAATACAGATACGCAGTATTTT
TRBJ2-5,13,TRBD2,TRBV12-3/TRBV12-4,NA,CASIESGKETQYF,TGTGCCAGCATAGAGAGCGGGAAGGAGACCCAGTACTTC
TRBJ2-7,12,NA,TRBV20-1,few,CSAYRETYEQYF,TGCAGTGCTTACAGGGAGACCTACGAGCAGTACTTC